This T cell receptor beta chain was identified during a study of shared T cell receptors in the human thymus. This clone was picked up one time. The data were produced by immunoSEQ multiplex PCR, yet TCRdb's version contains in-frame clones alone and is incomplete. There are some 700,000 clones in the sample; more than 75% occur only once, and 0.0095% to 0.013% lies in the top ten. The sample also formed part of further work on human thymus T cells.

The sequencing sample was made of thymocytes. This sequence originates from a boy younger than two with a congenital heart defect.

The CDR3: CSAGTSGLTGYEQFF. CDR3 bases: TGCAGCGCGGGGACTAGCGGACTCACGGGGTATGAGCAGTTCTTC. The V gene is TRBV29-1, the J gene TRBJ2-1, with 11 bases fitting TRBD2. In germline, CDR1 is SQVTM, CDR2 ANQGSEA. CDR3 length equals 15 residues. With V trimmed by 7 bases and J by 8 bases, 13 bases remained unmatched.